This T cell receptor beta chain was recovered during a study of Ad26.COV2.S vaccination and SARS-CoV-2 variants. About the study: Enrolled in COV1001, the donor was in the Ad26.COV2.S trial arm, which received the vaccine. Participants got Ad26.COV2.S intramuscularly, once or twice 56 days apart. Notes on the study in general: Reportedly, spike-specific CD8+ and CD4+ T cell responses achieved substantial breadth once vaccination had taken place.

The repertoire was sequenced with immunoSEQ multiplex PCR; TCRdb's copy has only in-frame clones and lacks some. This sample has 360,000 or so clones, with about nine tenths found just once. The germline CDR1 and CDR2 sequences are LNHNV and YYDKDF (reference sequence). The CDR3 covers 15 residues. V gave up 0 bases and J gave up 5 bases; unmatched junction bases: 5. This clone was recorded only once. Its antigen is undetermined. The treatment was: approximately 18 received Ad26.COV2.S at low or high dose, single or two shots; about 5 received placebo; per-sample allocation not given. Specimen acquisition occurred on day 63 following the initial vaccine or placebo injection.

The chain employs TRBV15 and TRBJ2-7; 9 bases match TRBD1. Sequences were derived from peripheral blood, sampled in a trial of Ad26.COV2.S vaccine versus placebo. The source is a person aged 18-65 years who received the Ad26.COV2.S COVID-19 vaccine or a placebo. CDR3 nucleotides: TGTGCCACCAGCAGAGATAAGGGGACAGGGCACGAGCAGTACTTC. Amino acid sequence: CATSRDKGTGHEQYF.